The clone carrying this TCR beta chain showed up just once. This sample was included in a study of blood T cell repertoires in COVID-19. Study as a whole: Sample material is recorded as cDNA or gDNA derived from T cells, B-cell-depleted T cells, or PBMCs.

This CDR3 spans 14 amino acids. Germline lookup yields CDR1 LNHDA and CDR2 SQIVND (reference sequence). Trimming shortened V by 4 bases and J by 6 bases, and 15 bases separated the two germline ends. Participants were aged roughly 18 to 89 years from around 24 US areas. Membership in each cohort depended on participant-reported clinical history. The study counted Cohort 3 donors as recovered given two negative PCRs, clearance, or symptom resolution. The repertoire was sequenced with immunoSEQ multiplex PCR; TCRdb's copy has only in-frame clones and lacks some. The table includes some 490,000 clones, about 88% detected once.

This chain links TRBV19 with TRBJ1-2, with D maybe TRBD1 (5 bases). The TCR was taken from a woman aged 60-70 years who had recovered from COVID-19. The sample comprised PBMCs or T cells enriched from blood (not recorded which). Here the CDR3 DNA reads TGTGCCAGTAGTAGCGACGGGACTATGAATGGCTACACCTTC. It encodes CASSSDGTMNGYTF. Based on the CDR3 plus reference TRBV19 and TRBJ1-2, the full variable domain is DGGITQSPKYLFRKEGQNVTLSCEQNLNHDAMYWYRQDPGQGLRLIYYSQIVNDFQKGDIAEGYSVSREKKESFPLTVTSAQKNPTAFYLCASSSDGTMNGYTFGSGTRLTVV.